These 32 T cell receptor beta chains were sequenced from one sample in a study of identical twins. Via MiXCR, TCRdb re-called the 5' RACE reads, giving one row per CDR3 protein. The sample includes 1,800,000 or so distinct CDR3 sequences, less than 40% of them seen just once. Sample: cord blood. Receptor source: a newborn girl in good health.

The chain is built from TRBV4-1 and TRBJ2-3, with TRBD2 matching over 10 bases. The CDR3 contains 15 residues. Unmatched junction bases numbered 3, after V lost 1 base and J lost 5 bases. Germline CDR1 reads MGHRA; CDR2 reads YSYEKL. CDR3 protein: CASSQVGLALDTQYF. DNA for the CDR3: TGCGCCAGCAGCCAAGTGGGACTAGCGTTAGATACGCAGTATTTT.

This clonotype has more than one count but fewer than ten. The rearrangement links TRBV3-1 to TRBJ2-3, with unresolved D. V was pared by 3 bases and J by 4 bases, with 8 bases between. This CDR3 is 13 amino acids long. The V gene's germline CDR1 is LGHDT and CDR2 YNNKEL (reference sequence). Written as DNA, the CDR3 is TGTGCCAGCAGCCAGGAATGGGCAGATACGCAGTATTTT. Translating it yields CASSQEWADTQYF.

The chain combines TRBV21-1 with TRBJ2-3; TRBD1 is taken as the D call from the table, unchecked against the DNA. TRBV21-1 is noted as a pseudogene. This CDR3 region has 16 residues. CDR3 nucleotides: TGTGCCAGCAGCCCCTTGGCGCACCCTAGCACAGATACGCAGTATTTT. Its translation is CASSPLAHPSTDTQYF.

The CDR3 bases are TGTGCCAGCAGTTCTTGGACTAGCGGGAACAATGAGCAGTACTTC. It encodes CASSSWTSGNNEQYF. This chain connects TRBV6-5 to TRBJ2-1, with 12 bases matching TRBD2. The assigned J gene may be wrong: the sequence end matches TRBJ2-7 better. Germline V gene lookup returns CDR1 MNHEY and CDR2 SVGAGI. This CDR3 has 15 amino acids.

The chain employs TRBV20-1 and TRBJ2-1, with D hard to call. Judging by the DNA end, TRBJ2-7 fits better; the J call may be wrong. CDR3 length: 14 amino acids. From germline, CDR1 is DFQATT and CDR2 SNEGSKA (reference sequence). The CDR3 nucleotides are TGCAGTGCGTGGACCAAACCCAAATACAATGAGCAGTACTTC. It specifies CSAWTKPKYNEQYF.

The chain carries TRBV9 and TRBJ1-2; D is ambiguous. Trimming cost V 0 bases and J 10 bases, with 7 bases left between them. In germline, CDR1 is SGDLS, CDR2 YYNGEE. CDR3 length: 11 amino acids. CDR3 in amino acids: CASSVARDYTF. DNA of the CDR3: TGTGCCAGCAGCGTAGCTAGAGACTACACCTTC.

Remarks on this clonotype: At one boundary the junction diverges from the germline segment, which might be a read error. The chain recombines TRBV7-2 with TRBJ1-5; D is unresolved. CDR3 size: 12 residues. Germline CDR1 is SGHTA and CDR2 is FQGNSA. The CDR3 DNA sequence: TGTGCCAGCATCTTAGCGAACCAGCCCCAGCATTTT. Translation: CASILANQPQHF.

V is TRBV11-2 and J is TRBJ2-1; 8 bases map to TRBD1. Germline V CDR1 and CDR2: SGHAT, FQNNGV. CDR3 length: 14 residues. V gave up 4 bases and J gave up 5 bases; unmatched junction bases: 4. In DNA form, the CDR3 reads TGTGCCAGCAGCTCCACGACAGGGGACAATGAGCAGTTCTTC. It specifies CASSSTTGDNEQFF. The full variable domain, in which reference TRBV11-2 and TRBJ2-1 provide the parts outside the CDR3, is EAGVAQSPRYKIIEKRQSVAFWCNPISGHATLYWYQQILGQGPKLLIQFQNNGVVDDSQLPKDRFSAERLKGVDSTLKIQPAKLEDSAVYLCASSSTTGDNEQFFGPGTRLTVL.

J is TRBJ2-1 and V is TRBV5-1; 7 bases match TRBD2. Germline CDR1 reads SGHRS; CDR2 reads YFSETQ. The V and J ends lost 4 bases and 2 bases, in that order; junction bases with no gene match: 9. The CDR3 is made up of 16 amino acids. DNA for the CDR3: TGCGCCAGCAGCCTGGGAGGGGTGAGGGCCTACAATGAGCAGTTCTTC. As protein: CASSLGGVRAYNEQFF.

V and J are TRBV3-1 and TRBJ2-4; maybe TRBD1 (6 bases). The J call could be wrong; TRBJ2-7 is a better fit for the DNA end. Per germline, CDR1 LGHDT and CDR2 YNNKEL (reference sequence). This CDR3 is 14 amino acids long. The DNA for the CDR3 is TGTGCCAGCAGCCAAGGGACAGCCACTGGCGAGCAGTACTTC. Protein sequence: CASSQGTATGEQYF.

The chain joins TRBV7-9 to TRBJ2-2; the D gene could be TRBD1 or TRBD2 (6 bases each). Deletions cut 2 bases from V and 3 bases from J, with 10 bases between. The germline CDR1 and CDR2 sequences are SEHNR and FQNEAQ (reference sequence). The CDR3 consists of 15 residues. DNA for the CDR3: TGTGCCAGCAGCTTACCGGGGGCGTACACCGGGGAGCTGTTTTTT. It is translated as CASSLPGAYTGELFF.

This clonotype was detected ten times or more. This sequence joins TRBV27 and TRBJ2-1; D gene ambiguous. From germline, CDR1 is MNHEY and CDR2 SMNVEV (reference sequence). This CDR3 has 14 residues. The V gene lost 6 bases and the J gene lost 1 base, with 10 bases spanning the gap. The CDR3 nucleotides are TGTGCCAGCAGCTTGGATCTATCCTACAATGAGCAGTTCTTC. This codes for CASSLDLSYNEQFF.

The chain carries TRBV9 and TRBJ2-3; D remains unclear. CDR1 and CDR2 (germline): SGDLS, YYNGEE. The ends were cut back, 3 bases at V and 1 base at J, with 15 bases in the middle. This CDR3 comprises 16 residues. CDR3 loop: CASSADFLGGTDTQYF. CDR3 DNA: TGTGCCAGCAGCGCCGACTTCCTCGGCGGCACAGATACGCAGTATTTT. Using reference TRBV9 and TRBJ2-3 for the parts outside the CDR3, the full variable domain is DSGVTQTPKHLITATGQRVTLRCSPRSGDLSVYWYQQSLDQGLQFLIQYYNGEERAKGNILERFSAQQFPDLHSELNLSSLELGDSALYFCASSADFLGGTDTQYFGPGTRLTVL.

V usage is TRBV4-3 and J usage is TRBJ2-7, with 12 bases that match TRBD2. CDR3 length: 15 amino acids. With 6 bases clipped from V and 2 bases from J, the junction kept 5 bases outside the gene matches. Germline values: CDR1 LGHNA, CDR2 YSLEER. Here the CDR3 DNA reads TGCGCCAGCAGATACGGGACTAGCGGGCCCTACGAGCAGTACTTC. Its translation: CASRYGTSGPYEQYF.

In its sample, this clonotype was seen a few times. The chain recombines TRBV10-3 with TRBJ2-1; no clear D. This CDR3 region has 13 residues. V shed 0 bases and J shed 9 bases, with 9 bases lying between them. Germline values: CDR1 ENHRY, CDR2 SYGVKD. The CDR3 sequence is CAISESAPPEQFF. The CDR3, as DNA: TGTGCCATCAGTGAGTCGGCGCCTCCTGAGCAGTTCTTC.

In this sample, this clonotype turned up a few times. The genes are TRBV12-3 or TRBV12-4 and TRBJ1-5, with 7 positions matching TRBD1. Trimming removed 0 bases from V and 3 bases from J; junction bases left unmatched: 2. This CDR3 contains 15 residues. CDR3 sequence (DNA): TGTGCCAGCAGTTTAGCGGAGGGGGCCAATCAGCCCCAGCATTTT. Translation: CASSLAEGANQPQHF.

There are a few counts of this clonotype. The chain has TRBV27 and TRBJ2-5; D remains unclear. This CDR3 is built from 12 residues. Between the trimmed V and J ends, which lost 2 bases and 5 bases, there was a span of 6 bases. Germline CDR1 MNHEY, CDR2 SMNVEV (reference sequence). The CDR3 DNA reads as TGTGCCAGCAGTTTAACGCCCGAGACCCAGTACTTC. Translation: CASSLTPETQYF.

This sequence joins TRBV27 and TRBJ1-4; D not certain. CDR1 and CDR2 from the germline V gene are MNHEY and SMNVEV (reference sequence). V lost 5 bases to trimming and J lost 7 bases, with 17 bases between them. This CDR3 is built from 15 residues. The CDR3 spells CASSPGRADFEKLFF. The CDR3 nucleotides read TGTGCCAGCAGTCCCGGGAGGGCGGATTTTGAAAAACTGTTTTTT.

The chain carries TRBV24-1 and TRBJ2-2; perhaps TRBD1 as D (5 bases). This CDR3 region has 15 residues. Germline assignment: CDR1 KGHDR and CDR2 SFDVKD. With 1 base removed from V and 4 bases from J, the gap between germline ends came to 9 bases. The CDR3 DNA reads TGTGCCACCAGTGATTTTGCAGGGATCACCGGGGAGCTGTTTTTT. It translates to CATSDFAGITGELFF.

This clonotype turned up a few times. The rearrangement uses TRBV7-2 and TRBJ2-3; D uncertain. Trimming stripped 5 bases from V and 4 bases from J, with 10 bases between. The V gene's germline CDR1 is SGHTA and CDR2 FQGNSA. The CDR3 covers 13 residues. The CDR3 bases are TGTGCCAGCAGCCGGGCGAATTCAGATACGCAGTATTTT. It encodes CASSRANSDTQYF.

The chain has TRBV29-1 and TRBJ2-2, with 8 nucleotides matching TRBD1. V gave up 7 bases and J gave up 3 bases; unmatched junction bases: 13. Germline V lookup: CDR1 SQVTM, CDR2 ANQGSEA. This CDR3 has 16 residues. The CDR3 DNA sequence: TGCAGCGCGAAGAAACCAGGACAGGGAGACACCGGGGAGCTGTTTTTT. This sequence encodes CSAKKPGQGDTGELFF.

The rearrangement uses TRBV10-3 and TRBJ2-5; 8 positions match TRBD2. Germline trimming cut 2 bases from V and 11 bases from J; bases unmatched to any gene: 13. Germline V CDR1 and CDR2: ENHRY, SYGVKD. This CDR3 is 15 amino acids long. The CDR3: CAISEGGTSVREQYF. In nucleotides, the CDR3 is TGTGCCATCAGTGAGGGGGGGACTAGTGTTCGGGAGCAGTACTTC.

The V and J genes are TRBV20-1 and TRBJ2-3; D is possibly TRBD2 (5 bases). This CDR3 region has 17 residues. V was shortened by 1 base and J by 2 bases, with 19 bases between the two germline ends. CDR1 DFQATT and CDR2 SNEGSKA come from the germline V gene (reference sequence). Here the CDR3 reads CSARVEDFPTTTDTQYF. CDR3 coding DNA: TGCAGTGCTAGAGTGGAGGACTTCCCGACGACCACAGATACGCAGTATTTT.

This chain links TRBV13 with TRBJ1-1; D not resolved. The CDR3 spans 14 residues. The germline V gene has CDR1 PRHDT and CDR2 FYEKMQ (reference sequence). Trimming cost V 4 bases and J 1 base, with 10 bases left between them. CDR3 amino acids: CASSSTTQNTEAFF. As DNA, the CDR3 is TGTGCCAGCAGCTCTACCACACAGAACACTGAAGCTTTCTTT.

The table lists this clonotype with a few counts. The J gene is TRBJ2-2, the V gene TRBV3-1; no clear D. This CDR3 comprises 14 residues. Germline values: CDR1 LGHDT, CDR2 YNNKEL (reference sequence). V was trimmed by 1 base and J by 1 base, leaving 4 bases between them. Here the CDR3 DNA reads TGTGCCAGCAGCCAAGTTGGGAACACCGGGGAGCTGTTTTTT. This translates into CASSQVGNTGELFF.

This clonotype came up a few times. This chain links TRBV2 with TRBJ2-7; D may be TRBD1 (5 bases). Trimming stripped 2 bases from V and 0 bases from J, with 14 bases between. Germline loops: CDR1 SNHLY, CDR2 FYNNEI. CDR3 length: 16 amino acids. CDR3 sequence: CASSEFETERSYEQYF. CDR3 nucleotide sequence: TGTGCCAGCAGTGAATTTGAGACAGAACGCTCCTACGAGCAGTACTTC. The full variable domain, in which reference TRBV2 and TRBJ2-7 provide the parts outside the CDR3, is EPEVTQTPSHQVTQMGQEVILRCVPISNHLYFYWYRQILGQKVEFLVSFYNNEISEKSEIFDDQFSVERPDGSNFTLKIRSTKLEDSAMYFCASSEFETERSYEQYFGPGTRLTVT.

The CDR3 DNA follows: TGTGCCATCGCCGGGAGCTCCTACAATGAGCAGTACTTC. This encodes CAIAGSSYNEQYF. The chain couples TRBV10-3 to TRBJ2-1, with D tentatively TRBD2 (6 bases). The end of the DNA is better explained by TRBJ2-7, so the J call may be wrong. The CDR3 loop spans 13 amino acids. CDR1 and CDR2 from the germline V gene are ENHRY and SYGVKD.

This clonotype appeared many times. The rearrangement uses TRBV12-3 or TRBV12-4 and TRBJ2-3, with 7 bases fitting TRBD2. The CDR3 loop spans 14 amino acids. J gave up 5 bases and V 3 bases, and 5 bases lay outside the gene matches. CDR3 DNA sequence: TGTGCCAGCAGTTTTGCGGGAGCTGGAGATACGCAGTATTTT. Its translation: CASSFAGAGDTQYF.

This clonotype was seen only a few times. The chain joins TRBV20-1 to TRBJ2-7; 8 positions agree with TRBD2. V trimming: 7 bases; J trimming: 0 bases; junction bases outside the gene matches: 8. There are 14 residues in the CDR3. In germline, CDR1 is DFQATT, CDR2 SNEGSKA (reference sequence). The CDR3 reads CSVPLAGTSYEQYF. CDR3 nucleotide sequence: TGCAGTGTGCCCCTAGCGGGTACCTCCTACGAGCAGTACTTC.

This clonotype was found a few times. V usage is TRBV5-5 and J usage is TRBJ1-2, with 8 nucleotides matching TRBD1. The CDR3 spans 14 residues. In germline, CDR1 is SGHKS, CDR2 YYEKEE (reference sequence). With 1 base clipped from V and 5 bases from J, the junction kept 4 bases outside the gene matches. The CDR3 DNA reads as TGTGCCAGCAGCTTGCAGGGGGCGATTTATGGCTACACCTTC. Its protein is CASSLQGAIYGYTF.

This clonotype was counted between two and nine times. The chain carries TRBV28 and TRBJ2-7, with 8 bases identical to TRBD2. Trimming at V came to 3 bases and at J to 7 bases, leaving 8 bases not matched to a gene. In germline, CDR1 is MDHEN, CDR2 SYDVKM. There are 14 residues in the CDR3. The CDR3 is CASSLVAGRGEQYF. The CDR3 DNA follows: TGTGCCAGCAGTTTGGTGGCCGGGAGGGGGGAGCAGTACTTC.

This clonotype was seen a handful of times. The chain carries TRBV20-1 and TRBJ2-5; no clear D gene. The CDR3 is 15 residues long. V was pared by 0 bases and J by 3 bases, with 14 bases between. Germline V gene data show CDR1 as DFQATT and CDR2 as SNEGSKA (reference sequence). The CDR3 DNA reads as TGCAGTGCTAGAGATTTCGTACCTACCGAAGAGACCCAGTACTTC. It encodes CSARDFVPTEETQYF.